The rows below give T cell receptor beta chains drawn from one sample of a study of T cells in Graves' hyperthyroidism and ophthalmopathy. TCRdb recomputed calls from the multiplex PCR reads with MiXCR, one row per CDR3 protein. The table has some 300,000 distinct CDR3 sequences, around 15% seen once. Material for sequencing was blood. The receptor set was obtained from a woman in her forties with Graves' hyperthyroidism. Each CDR3 is given with its conserved first and last residue. D genes are given only for firm matches. Rows may omit the clone size; those that give it use once, few, many or a size class.

>.|TRBJ2-5|TRBV28|many
TGTGCCAGCGGCGTAAAAGAGACCCAGTACTTC
CASGVKETQYF
>.|TRBJ1-2|TRBV12-3/TRBV12-4|many
TGTGCCAGCAGTTTATCCCCCGGGATCTATGGCTACACCTTC
CASSLSPGIYGYTF
>TRBD2|TRBJ2-1|TRBV27|many
TGTGCCAGCAGTTTATCGAAGAGCGGGAGGGCCAATGAGCAGTTCTTC
CASSLSKSGRANEQFF
>.|TRBJ1-3|TRBV10-1|many
TGCGCCAGCAGTGATGGTCAGACTGGAAACACCATATATTTT
CASSDGQTGNTIYF
>TRBD1|TRBJ1-3|TRBV29-1|few
TGCAGCGTAGCCGATACAGGGGGCCGAGGAAACACCATATATTTT
CSVADTGGRGNTIYF
>.|TRBJ2-1|TRBV19|once
TGTGCCAGTAAGCCAGGGACCTACAATGAGCAGTTCTTC
CASKPGTYNEQFF
>.|TRBJ2-5|TRBV7-2|.
TGTGCCAGCAGCACCGGGCCCACTAAGACCCAGTACTTC
CASSTGPTKTQYF
>TRBD1|TRBJ2-1|TRBV24-1|.
TGTGCCACCAGTGATTCGGGGACAGGTAGCATTGAGCAGTTCTTC
CATSDSGTGSIEQFF
>.|TRBJ2-7|TRBV27|many
TGTGCCACCCGACCTCGAGGGACAATCGACGAGCAGTACTTC
CATRPRGTIDEQYF
>.|TRBJ2-1|TRBV11-3|many
TGTGCCAGCAGCGCGCTAGATACGGATGAGCAGTTCTTC
CASSALDTDEQFF
>.|TRBJ2-7|TRBV27|.
TGTGCCAGCAGTTTATCGAGGACAAACTACGAGCAGTACTTC
CASSLSRTNYEQYF
>TRBD2|TRBJ2-7|TRBV5-1|many
TGCGCCAGCAGCTTGGGCGGGAGGAATTCCTACGAGCAGTACTTC
CASSLGGRNSYEQYF
>.|TRBJ2-2|TRBV14|few
TGTGCCAGCAGCCAAGCTCCTAGCCCCGGGGAGCTGTTTTTT
CASSQAPSPGELFF
>.|TRBJ2-5|TRBV7-2|many
TGTGCCAGCAGCTTGTGGCAAGAGACCCAGTACTTC
CASSLWQETQYF
>.|TRBJ1-5|TRBV2|many
TGTGCCAGCAGTGGGGGAGGGTTTAGCAATCAGCCCCAGCATTTT
CASSGGGFSNQPQHF
>.|TRBJ1-6|TRBV2|many
TGTGCCAGCAGTGGCGGGGCTTCACCCCTCCACTTT
CASSGGASPLHF
>.|TRBJ1-5|TRBV28|many
TGTGCCAGCAGCCGCCGGGTTAGCAATCAGCCCCAGCATTTT
CASSRRVSNQPQHF
>TRBD1|TRBJ2-7|TRBV6-1|many
TGTGCCAGCAGCGGGACAGGGGGCTCCGAGCAGTACTTC
CASSGTGGSEQYF
>.|TRBJ2-1|TRBV7-2|many
TGTGCCAGCAGGCAACAGCGACAGACCAATGAGCAGTTCTTC
CASRQQRQTNEQFF
>TRBD1|TRBJ1-3|TRBV10-3|few
TGTGCCATCAGCGCAGGGGGCGGAAGCCTACCTCCTGGAAACACCATATATTTT
CAISAGGGSLPPGNTIYF
>TRBD2|TRBJ2-7|TRBV11-3|few
TGTGCCAGCAGCTTACGGGCGCTAGCGGGAGGGCCCCACGAGCAGTACTTC
CASSLRALAGGPHEQYF
>.|TRBJ2-1|TRBV6-1|many
TGTGCCAGCAGTTACGGTCTCGCGTCAACCAATGAGCAGTTCTTC
CASSYGLASTNEQFF
>.|TRBJ1-4|TRBV2|many
TGTGCCAGCAGTGGGGCCACAGTCTCAACTAATGAAAAACTGTTTTTT
CASSGATVSTNEKLFF
>.|TRBJ2-3|TRBV4-1|few
TGCGCCAGCAGCCAAGATGGACGTAGGACAGATACGCAGTATTTT
CASSQDGRRTDTQYF
>.|TRBJ1-4|TRBV6-1|many
TGTGCCAGCAGTTACCAGGAGGGTAATGAAAAACTGTTTTTT
CASSYQEGNEKLFF
>.|TRBJ1-2|TRBV20-1|few
TGCAGTGCTGGGGGGGCCTTTAACTATGGCTACACCTTC
CSAGGAFNYGYTF
>TRBD1|TRBJ2-5|TRBV29-1|many
TGCAGCGTCGGTGGGACAGTCAAGGGACGGACCCAGTACTTC
CSVGGTVKGRTQYF
>TRBD1|TRBJ2-1|TRBV20-1|few
TGCAGTGCTAGGGCCGGGACAGGGAGAAACCTAGACAATGAGCAGTTCTTC
CSARAGTGRNLDNEQFF
>.|TRBJ2-1|TRBV2|many
TGTGCCAGCAGTGAAGCGACCGGGTGGTACAATGAGCAGTTCTTC
CASSEATGWYNEQFF
>.|TRBJ1-2|TRBV7-9|many
TGTGCCAGCAGCTTCCGGGACGCTAACTATGGCTACACCTTC
CASSFRDANYGYTF
>.|TRBJ1-1|TRBV19|.
TGTGCCAGTAGTATAACAGAAGAAGCTTTCTTT
CASSITEEAFF
>TRBD2|TRBJ2-1|TRBV7-8|.
TGTGCCAGCAGCTTAGCGCTACTAGCGGGAGAGGACAATGAGCAGTTCTTC
CASSLALLAGEDNEQFF
>TRBD2|TRBJ2-1|TRBV5-1|.
TGCGCCAGCAGCGAAACTAGCGGGAGCATCTACAATGAGCAGTTCTTC
CASSETSGSIYNEQFF
>.|TRBJ2-7|TRBV11-2|many
TGTGCCAGCAGCTCCCCCCTAGCGTTCTACGAGCAGTACTTC
CASSSPLAFYEQYF
>TRBD2|TRBJ2-3|TRBV29-1|.
TGCAGCGCCGCACGAAAGCGGGAGGGCGGTACGCAGTATTTT
CSAARKREGGTQYF
>TRBD1|TRBJ1-2|TRBV2|.
TGTGCCAGCAGTGAATTAGGGACAGGGACCGGCTACACCTTC
CASSELGTGTGYTF
>.|TRBJ2-7|TRBV20-1|.
TGCAGTGCTAGGGGAGGGGGGGAGGAATACTACGAGCAGTACTTC
CSARGGGEEYYEQYF
>.|TRBJ2-5|TRBV2|few
TGTGCCAGCAGTGACCGGGTTCTCGGGGGCCAAGAGACCCAGTACTTC
CASSDRVLGGQETQYF
>.|TRBJ2-3|TRBV27|many
TGTGCCAGCAGTTTATCATCGGTCCCCTATACGCAGTATTTT
CASSLSSVPYTQYF
>TRBD2|TRBJ2-1|TRBV19|few
TGTGCCAGTAGTCCCAAGGGACTAGCGGGTGACTCCTACAATGAGCAGTTCTTC
CASSPKGLAGDSYNEQFF
>TRBD1|TRBJ2-5|TRBV10-3|many
TGTGCCATCAGTGTCGGGACAGGGGGGCGAGAGACCCAGTACTTC
CAISVGTGGRETQYF
>.|TRBJ1-1|TRBV7-8|many
TGTGCCAGCAGCTTAGTACAAATCTCCGGGACACCAACCGAAGCTTTCTTT
CASSLVQISGTPTEAFF
>.|TRBJ2-7|TRBV3-1|.
TGTGCCAGCAGCCAAGATCAGGTAATAGCGTCGGAGCAGTACTTC
CASSQDQVIASEQYF
>TRBD1|TRBJ2-2|TRBV12-3/TRBV12-4|.
TGTGCCAGCAGTTTCGCGGGACAGGGAAATACCGGGGAGCTGTTTTTT
CASSFAGQGNTGELFF
>.|TRBJ2-7|TRBV9|few
TGTGCCAGCAGCGTAGGGGCAGGGAGCTACGAGCAGTACTTC
CASSVGAGSYEQYF
>.|TRBJ2-5|TRBV7-9|few
TGTGCCAGCAGCTTCCCATCCAGCCAAGAGACCCAGTACTTC
CASSFPSSQETQYF
>TRBD1|TRBJ1-2|TRBV9|many
TGTGCCAGCAGCCCACGGACAGGGCCCTCCGGCTACACCTTC
CASSPRTGPSGYTF
>TRBD2|TRBJ2-3|TRBV2|.
TGTGCCAGCTCACCACTCCGGTCAGGTAGCGGGGTTGCAGATACGCAGTATTTT
CASSPLRSGSGVADTQYF
>.|TRBJ2-5|TRBV20-1|many
TGCAGCGTGAGGGACACGACGGAGACCCAGTACTTC
CSVRDTTETQYF
>TRBD2|TRBJ2-2|TRBV5-1|.
TGCGCCAGCGGAGCGGGAGCCCCGAACACCGGGGAGCTGTTTTTT
CASGAGAPNTGELFF
>TRBD2|TRBJ2-7|TRBV7-9|many
TGTGCCAGCAGCTCTACTAGCGGGAGAATCTACGAGCAGTACTTC
CASSSTSGRIYEQYF
>.|TRBJ2-3|TRBV7-8|many
TGTGCCAGCAGCCCGAGACTAGAGAACACAGATACGCAGTATTTT
CASSPRLENTDTQYF
>.|TRBJ2-3|TRBV29-1|many
TGCAGCGTTGAGCGGGGAACAGATACGCAGTATTTT
CSVERGTDTQYF
>TRBD2|TRBJ2-3|TRBV14|many
TGTGCCAGCAGCTCCCGGACTAGGACCACAGATACGCAGTATTTT
CASSSRTRTTDTQYF
>TRBD2|TRBJ2-1|TRBV7-8|many
TGTGCCAGCAGCCCAATCGGGGGGACTGAGCAGTTCTTC
CASSPIGGTEQFF